The clone carrying this T cell receptor beta chain was recorded only once. Its matching antigen is unknown. A read error may account for a junction end that differs from germline. These data come from a study of tumor and adjacent non-tumor tissue in lung cancer. Looking at the study overall: There were roughly 11 adenocarcinoma, a couple of squamous cell carcinoma and 1 small cell lung cancer cases. Millions of productive TCRbeta reads were obtained per sample on average.

A modified ARM-PCR protocol with three rounds of nested PCR amplified TCRbeta. TCRdb reprocessed the multiplex PCR reads via MiXCR and lists one record per CDR3 protein. Of about 67,000 distinct CDR3 sequences listed, around 76% are singletons. Study-level results: Shorter survival was associated with higher TCR diversity in tumors. In normal lung, the top 100 clones were significantly more dominant than in tumor.

The template was RNA from unsorted bulk tissue. Distant lung tissue was collected more than 3 cm away from the tumor edge. This CDR3 is built from 17 residues. CDR1 and CDR2 (germline): MGHRA, YSYEKL. The TCR was taken from a man aged 55 to 70 with non-small cell lung cancer. The gene calls are TRBV4-1 and TRBJ2-1; perhaps TRBD2 as D (6 bases). The sequenced sample was distant non-tumor lung tissue. The CDR3 coding sequence is TGCGTCAGCAGCCAAAATTTTCGCGGGGACTCCTACAATGAGCAGTTCTTC. Protein sequence: CVSSQNFRGDSYNEQFF.